This TCR beta chain was retrieved from a study of blood T cell repertoires in COVID-19 (dated by TCRdb to 2020 to 2021). In terms of the full investigation: Collaborator samples came from the United States, Italy and Spain and covered acute and convalescent phases of COVID-19. The prospective study material was composed of cDNA or gDNA derived from T cells, B-cell-depleted T cells, or PBMCs. Deeply sampled blood TCRbeta repertoires from subjects exposed to, actively infected with, or recovered from COVID-19 were included in the dataset. The repertoires were made available in a free public database intended to serve as a resource for research on the immune response to SARS-CoV-2. The samples were drawn from two sources: the first 160 participants of the ongoing ImmuneRACE study, and over 950 subjects contributed by 6 global collaborators. Sample metadata almost always included a de-identified subject ID, COVID-19 status, age in years and sex. HLA class I and class II types, where available, came from metadata supplied by the sample provider rather than from assay-based typing. The paper as a whole reports these results and caveats: The amount of clinical and demographic metadata varied by source and participant and was provided uncurated.

One collaborating source in Seattle enrolled patients during active infection and followed them longitudinally through the course of disease. Collaborating institutions collected whole blood in K2EDTA tubes following their own protocols. For TCRbeta analysis, collaborators shipped samples in one of three forms: frozen whole blood, isolated PBMCs, or DNA extracted from either of those sample types. The immunoSEQ Assay, a bias-controlled multiplex PCR, was used to amplify TCRbeta CDR3 regions from genomic DNA. In the source study's methods: The number of nucleated cells in each sample was estimated by amplification of reference gene primers within the assay. To quantify the absolute abundance of each unique TCRbeta CDR3 rearrangement, sequence reads were collapsed and filtered. For each sample, productive Simpson clonality was calculated by taking the square root of Simpson's diversity index across productive rearrangements. TCRdb re-hosts the immuneACCESS table, in-frame sequences only. Its copies lack some clones; in the studies checked, an unresolved V gene accounts for under half of them, and the cause for the rest is not known. V and J calls and clone size are as listed in that table; D and trimming were resolved from the DNA. This sample holds 250,000 to 300,000 clones; about nine tenths were observed only once. The ten largest clones take up 11% of the sample.

Based on the germline V gene, the CDR1 and CDR2 sequences are MDHEN and SYDVKM. Reading from cysteine to phenylalanine, the CDR3 counts 15 amino acids. Only the CDR3 DNA stays, 45 bases, in frame from base 1. V lost 6 bases and J lost 5 bases, and the count of bases not matched to a germline gene is 7. Details on this clone: Its antigen is not yet known. It has no much larger one-base neighbor in the sample; base qualities were not kept.

This sequence was found in a woman in her 30s with COVID-19, enrolled during active disease. The chain employs TRBV28 and TRBJ1-4, and 9 junctional nucleotides match TRBD1. The material sequenced was peripheral blood. The CDR3 protein: CASRKSGTGNEKLFF. The base sequence is TGTGCCAGCAGAAAATCCGGGACAGGGAATGAAAAACTGTTTTTT.